These 25 T cell receptor beta chains were sequenced from one sample in a study of CXCR3-negative and CXCR3-positive naive CD8 T cells. Study-level findings and limits: Hydrophobicity was higher for TRB CDR3s found in CXCR3-positive naive cells than in CXCR3-negative naive cells.

These receptors' targets are unknown. In preparing the TRB cDNA libraries, 5' RACE with UMI labels was used. TCRdb reprocessed the 5' RACE reads, with one entry per CDR3 protein and no DNA. In all, the sample yields 50,000 to 60,000 distinct CDR3 sequences. Specimen: naive CXCR3+ CD8+ T cells from blood. The subset is: CD45RO-CCR7+CD27+CD95- naive CD8+ T cells expressing CXCR3 (TNR3+). The receptors originated from a human donor in good health. Some clones in this sample may be carry-over from other donors' samples.

This sequence joins TRBV14 and TRBJ2-2; TCRdb names TRBD1, which stays unverified in the absence of DNA. Germline V CDR1 and CDR2: SGHDN, FVKESK. This CDR3 has 15 amino acids. CDR3 amino acids: CASRSTGANTGELFF.

The chain combines TRBV7-9 with TRBJ1-1; TCRdb's D call of TRBD1 is untestable without DNA. Germline-derived CDR1 and CDR2 are SEHNR and FQNEAQ (reference sequence). This CDR3 is 13 amino acids long. The chain's CDR3 is CASSPVGGTEAFF. The full variable domain, completed using reference TRBV7-9 and TRBJ1-1, is DTGVSQNPRHKITKRGQNVTFRCDPISEHNRLYWYRQTLGQGPEFLTYFQNEAQLEKSRLLSDRFSAERPKGSFSTLEIQRTEQGDSAMYLCASSPVGGTEAFFGQGTRLTVV.

This chain uses TRBV7-3 with TRBJ2-5; the TCRdb call, TRBD1, lacks DNA for checking. Germline V gene sequence: CDR1 SGHTA, CDR2 FQGTGA. The CDR3 contains 14 residues. The CDR3 region is CASSPDSLQETQYF. The full variable domain, with the rest looked up from reference TRBV7-3 and TRBJ2-5, is GAGVSQTPSNKVTEKGKYVELRCDPISGHTALYWYRQSLGQGPEFLIYFQGTGAADDSGLPNDRFFAVRPEGSVSTLKIQRTERGDSAVYLCASSPDSLQETQYFGPGTRLLVL.

V gene TRBV6-6 combines with J gene TRBJ1-6. This CDR3 contains 14 residues. CDR1 MNHNY and CDR2 SVGAGI come from the germline V gene (reference sequence). CDR3 residues: CASSPRGWVSPLHF.

This rearrangement joins TRBV29-1 to TRBJ1-1; with no DNA, the TCRdb D assignment of TRBD1 cannot be verified. The length of the CDR3 is 14 residues. From germline, CDR1 is SQVTM and CDR2 ANQGSEA. CDR3 sequence reads: CSVVTGVANTEAFF.

This CDR3 is CASSYDRDQNTEAFF. The chain combines TRBV6-5 with TRBJ1-1; checking the TCRdb D call of TRBD1 is not possible without DNA. The CDR3 runs 15 residues. Germline CDR1 is MNHEY and CDR2 is SVGAGI.

This chain connects TRBV7-2 to TRBJ1-1. Germline assignment: CDR1 SGHTA and CDR2 FQGNSA. This CDR3 spans 14 amino acids. The CDR3 region is CASSWALLNTEAFF.

This rearrangement joins TRBV5-1 to TRBJ2-7; no DNA is available, so the TRBD1 call from TCRdb remains unchecked. The CDR3 has 13 residues. Germline CDR1 and CDR2: SGHRS and YFSETQ. Here the CDR3 reads CASSFDRGYEQYF. The full variable domain, in which reference TRBV5-1 and TRBJ2-7 provide the parts outside the CDR3, is KAGVTQTPRYLIKTRGQQVTLSCSPISGHRSVSWYQQTPGQGLQFLFEYFSETQRNKGNFPGRFSGRQFSNSRSEMNVSTLELGDSALYLCASSFDRGYEQYFGPGTRLTVT.

The chain employs TRBV7-2 and TRBJ2-6. This CDR3 contains 14 residues. Germline assignment: CDR1 SGHTA and CDR2 FQGNSA. CDR3: CASSLGYGANVLTF.

This rearrangement joins TRBV28 to TRBJ2-7; TCRdb selects TRBD1, and the lack of DNA leaves this call unchecked. Germline V lookup: CDR1 MDHEN, CDR2 SYDVKM. The CDR3 extends over 15 amino acids. The chain's CDR3 is CASSYGTGSGYEQYF.

The rearrangement links TRBV27 to TRBJ2-7; TCRdb reports TRBD1, a call that lacks DNA to check it against. The CDR3 runs to 14 residues. The germline CDR1 and CDR2 sequences are MNHEY and SMNVEV (reference sequence). This CDR3 is CASSLRGLLYEQYF.

The chain links TRBV27 to TRBJ2-1; TCRdb gives TRBD1 as the D gene, but with no DNA this cannot be confirmed. In germline, CDR1 is MNHEY, CDR2 SMNVEV (reference sequence). The CDR3 loop spans 16 amino acids. This chain's CDR3 is CASSLSVGTGDNEQFF.

The genes are TRBV27 and TRBJ2-7; TCRdb proposes TRBD1, but this gene call is untestable without DNA. Germline CDR1 MNHEY, CDR2 SMNVEV (reference sequence). The CDR3 totals 14 residues. CDR3 protein: CASSLVGDSYEQYF.

This chain links TRBV6-4 with TRBJ2-3; the D call from TCRdb, TRBD1, cannot be confirmed without DNA. Germline lookup yields CDR1 MRHNA and CDR2 SNTAGT. This CDR3 spans 13 amino acids. This CDR3 reads CASRQGGTDTQYF.

The chain's CDR3 is CSARDGGHAGQTQYF. The chain carries TRBV20-1 and TRBJ2-5; TCRdb calls TRBD1, which cannot be checked without DNA. Germline lookup yields CDR1 DFQATT and CDR2 SNEGSKA (reference sequence). This CDR3 has 15 residues.

The chain has TRBV7-9 and TRBJ1-2; TCRdb indicates TRBD1, and absent DNA this call remains unverified. Per the germline V gene, CDR1 is SEHNR and CDR2 is FQNEAQ (reference sequence). This CDR3 has 17 residues. The CDR3 spells CASSGTGSPFSSYGYTF.

This sequence joins TRBV7-8 and TRBJ2-3. Germline CDR1 SGHVS, CDR2 FQNEAQ. The CDR3 is made up of 14 amino acids. CDR3 loop: CASSFWVGTDTQYF.

The rearrangement joins TRBV5-1 to TRBJ2-1; TCRdb selects TRBD1, and the lack of DNA leaves this call unchecked. Germline CDR1 and CDR2: SGHRS and YFSETQ. The CDR3 totals 16 residues. The CDR3 reads CASSLELGTGFHEQFF.

The gene calls are TRBV7-3 and TRBJ2-1; the D call from TCRdb, TRBD1, cannot be confirmed without DNA. Per the germline V gene, CDR1 is SGHTA and CDR2 is FQGTGA. The CDR3 spans 15 residues. CDR3 protein: CASSYTGPYYNEQFF.

The chain carries TRBV20-1 and TRBJ1-1. The CDR3 covers 14 residues. Germline-derived CDR1 and CDR2 are DFQATT and SNEGSKA (reference sequence). CDR3 sequence: CSARDYYKNTEAFF.

The chain uses TRBV5-4 and TRBJ2-7; TCRdb selects TRBD1, and the lack of DNA leaves this call unchecked. The CDR3 sequence is 12 residues long. Germline CDR1 and CDR2: SGHNT and YYREEE (reference sequence). CDR3 sequence reads: CASSQGAYEQYF. The full variable domain, rest sourced from reference TRBV5-4 and TRBJ2-7, is ETGVTQSPTHLIKTRGQQVTLRCSSQSGHNTVSWYQQALGQGPQFIFQYYREEENGRGNFPPRFSGLQFPNYSSELNVNALELDDSALYLCASSQGAYEQYFGPGTRLTVT.

The chain joins TRBV11-3 to TRBJ2-1; no DNA is available, so the TRBD2 call from TCRdb remains unchecked. There are 16 residues in the CDR3. The V gene's germline CDR1 is SGHNT and CDR2 YENEEA. CDR3 sequence: CASSRRTSGGANEQFF.

The chain employs TRBV7-9 and TRBJ2-7; the D gene TCRdb calls, TRBD1, cannot be checked with no DNA. Germline lookup yields CDR1 SEHNR and CDR2 FQNEAQ (reference sequence). The CDR3 extends over 14 amino acids. The CDR3 sequence: CAGSRGHRPYEQYF.

The chain carries TRBV7-9 and TRBJ2-5; TCRdb outputs TRBD2, but without DNA this stays unchecked. CDR1 and CDR2 from the germline V gene are SEHNR and FQNEAQ (reference sequence). The CDR3 is 16 residues long. The CDR3 sequence: CASSLLAGGAPETQYF.

The chain joins TRBV6-5 to TRBJ1-1. CDR1 is MNHEY and CDR2 is SVGAGI in the germline V gene. CDR3 size: 15 residues. The CDR3 here is CASSYSKRGNTEAFF.